The table lists the clone carrying this T cell receptor (beta chain) with a few counts. This entry is derived from a study of T-cell memory formation after mild COVID-19. The CDR3 has 12 residues. Germline values: CDR1 MNHEY, CDR2 SVGAGI. Trimming took 6 bases from V and 7 from J, leaving 10 bases between them. One entry per CDR3 protein, called by TCRdb with MiXCR from the 5' RACE reads. The data contain approximately 300,000 distinct CDR3 sequences, roughly 15% of them singletons. The TCR comes from a man aged 18 to 29 who had mild COVID-19 (a few samples of this study predate the infection). Cell type and time point are not known. Sequenced: PBMCs or a T cell subset sorted from them (not recorded which). V gene TRBV6-5 combines with J gene TRBJ1-3; unclear D gene. CDR3 residues: CASRSSDNTIYF. The CDR3 coding sequence is TGTGCCAGCAGAAGTTCTGACAACACCATATATTTT.